This T cell receptor (beta chain) emerged from a study of blood T cell repertoires in COVID-19. Whole-study context: Researchers got acute and convalescent COVID-19 samples from the United States, Italy and Spain. T cells, B-cell-depleted T cells, or PBMCs provided the cDNA or gDNA that served as material.

Original data processing: Reference gene primer amplification in the assay estimated nucleated cell counts. The method was immunoSEQ multiplex PCR; TCRdb's version includes in-frame clones alone and lacks a portion of them. V and J calls and clone size are copied from that table; D and trimming were computed from the DNA. The sample has approximately 22,000 clones; 80% to 95% are singletons. Germline CDR1 reads SGHNT; CDR2 reads YYREEE (reference sequence). The CDR3 consists of 15 residues. The V gene end was trimmed by 5 bases and the J gene end by 6 bases; junction bases not matched to a gene: 7. Sequencing was done on a sample of peripheral blood. The chain is built from TRBV5-4 and TRBJ2-2; TRBD2 matches at 10 bases. The sequence came from a man aged 65 to 79 with active COVID-19. This CDR3 is CASRTGTSVPGELFF. CDR3 nucleotides: TGTGCCAGCAGAACCGGGACTAGCGTCCCCGGGGAGCTGTTTTTT.